This TCR beta chain stems from a study of lymphopenia after photon versus proton radiotherapy. Findings and limits, study-wide: After the lymphocyte nadir, photon-treated repertoires showed oligoclonal expansion, especially of CD8+ Temra cells.

Assay: immunoSEQ multiplex PCR; the TCRdb copy retains only in-frame clones and omits some. The sample contains fewer than 25,000 clones, about 89% of which appear only once. With 4 bases clipped from V and 3 bases from J, the junction kept 10 bases outside the gene matches. CDR1 is LGHNA, CDR2 YNFKEQ, per germline. The CDR3 is 16 amino acids. With regard to this clone: Its specificity is not known.

This material consisted of peripheral blood, taken from a patient treated with proton-based radiotherapy. This sequence originates from an elderly man with esophageal cancer. The rearrangement uses TRBV4-2 and TRBJ1-2; 8 bases are shared with TRBD1. CDR3 DNA sequence: TGTGCCAGCAGCCCAGGACAGGGAGTAGTGCACTATGGCTACACCTTC. Translating it yields CASSPGQGVVHYGYTF.